The 9 T cell receptor beta chains given below trace back to one sample, sequenced in a study of monozygotic twins with cystic fibrosis (dated by TCRdb to the early 2020s). The receptor library was made with the immunoSEQ multiplex PCR assay. Drawn from immuneACCESS, this table holds only the in-frame rearrangements with V and J called that TCRdb kept. Clones are partly lost; checked studies trace under half to an unresolved V gene and leave the rest unexplained. The sample data list about 36,000 clones, and around nine tenths of these were observed just once. 0.15% to 0.2% of the sample lies in the top ten. Sequencing input: blood. The receptors originated from a boy aged 2-15 years with cystic fibrosis.

The chain recombines TRBV19 with TRBJ2-6; D gene ambiguous. The CDR3 extends over 14 amino acids. Germline V CDR1 and CDR2: LNHDA, SQIVND (reference sequence). V was trimmed by 5 bases and J by 3 bases, leaving 8 bases between them. This chain's CDR3 is CASSLGFGANVLTF. In DNA form, the CDR3 reads TGTGCCAGTAGTCTAGGGTTTGGGGCCAACGTCCTGACTTTC.

This clone was observed a single time. This sequence joins TRBV6-5 and TRBJ1-2; D gene unclear. CDR1 and CDR2 (germline): MNHEY, SVGAGI. V was clipped by 2 bases and J by 9 bases, with 10 bases between them. This CDR3 spans 12 amino acids. The chain's CDR3 is CASSYERESYTF. CDR3 nucleotides: TGTGCCAGCAGTTACGAGAGAGAGAGCTACACCTTC.

V and J are TRBV7-8 and TRBJ1-2; TRBD1 aligns across 8 bases. Germline loops: CDR1 SGHVS, CDR2 FQNEAQ. CDR3 length equals 16 residues. V lost 7 bases, J lost 6 bases, and 16 bases stayed unmatched. The CDR3 nucleotides read TGTGCCAGCATCTCGATCGCCGGGACAGGTGTCGATGGCTACACCTTC. Its protein product is CASISIAGTGVDGYTF.

V gene TRBV18 combines with J gene TRBJ2-7; D is tentatively TRBD1 or TRBD2 (5 bases each). The germline V and J ends were trimmed by 0 bases and 2 bases, with 8 bases remaining between them. The CDR3 extends over 14 amino acids. CDR1 KGHSH and CDR2 LQKENI come from the germline V gene. CDR3 in DNA: TGTGCCAGCTCACCACCGTGGGGACCCTACGAGCAGTACTTC. Encoded protein: CASSPPWGPYEQYF.

The chain recombines TRBV5-4 with TRBJ1-3, with D perhaps TRBD1 (6 bases). This CDR3 spans 13 amino acids. Trimming shortened V by 7 bases and J by 1 base, and 9 bases separated the two germline ends. Germline CDR1 and CDR2: SGHNT and YYREEE (reference sequence). The CDR3 nucleotides are TGTGCCAGCGGGGGGCAGTCTGGAAACACCATATATTTT. Translated: CASGGQSGNTIYF.

The rearrangement joins TRBV6-6 to TRBJ1-3, with a possible D match to TRBD1 (5 bases). This CDR3 has 14 amino acids. The germline V gene has CDR1 MNHNY and CDR2 SVGAGI (reference sequence). Trimming cost V 2 bases and J 2 bases, with 7 bases left between them. The CDR3 protein is CASSYGGTGNTIYF. For the CDR3, the DNA is TGTGCCAGCAGTTACGGGGGTACTGGAAACACCATATATTTT.

The chain links TRBV9 to TRBJ2-2; D may correspond to TRBD1 or TRBD2 (5 bases each). Germline V gene data show CDR1 as SGDLS and CDR2 as YYNGEE. The length of the CDR3 is 15 residues. V was trimmed by 0 bases and J by 3 bases, leaving 9 bases between them. This chain's CDR3 is CASSVDQGDTGELFF. The CDR3 DNA reads as TGTGCCAGCAGCGTAGATCAGGGAGACACCGGGGAGCTGTTTTTT.

This clone has a handful of counts. The gene calls are TRBV11-3 and TRBJ2-1, with a possible D match to TRBD1 (5 bases). V lost 4 bases and J lost 8, with 15 bases in between. Germline CDR1 and CDR2: SGHNT and YENEEA. The CDR3 consists of 14 residues. The CDR3 DNA reads TGTGCCAGCAGCTCAGGACAAGGTGAGGATGAGCAGTTCTTC. Encoded protein: CASSSGQGEDEQFF.

The chain joins TRBV7-2 to TRBJ1-5, with 7 bases aligning to TRBD1. Germline V CDR1 and CDR2: SGHTA, FQGNSA. J gave up 5 bases and V 4 bases, and 5 bases lay outside the gene matches. CDR3 length equals 14 residues. Here the CDR3 DNA reads TGTGCCAGCAGCTCTCGACAGGGCGATCAGCCCCAGCATTTT. Protein product: CASSSRQGDQPQHF.